Listed here are 22 T cell receptor beta chains from one sample, sequenced in a study of cytomegalovirus exposure and HLA in healthy donors. The PCR contained 60 Vbeta and 13 Jbeta primers. Profiled with immunoSEQ multiplex PCR; TCRdb holds only in-frame clones, not every one. The table has more than 150,000 clones, about 80% seen once. Sequenced sample: PBMCs. Receptors were obtained from a man younger than 30 in good health and CMV-seronegative.

For the CDR3, the DNA is TGTGCCAGCAGCCACGCCGGGGGGAGGGTGGACACTGAAGCTTTCTTT. It translates to CASSHAGGRVDTEAFF. The chain carries TRBV11-3 and TRBJ1-1, with D possibly TRBD1 on 5 matching bases. V was cut by 5 bases and J by 3 bases, with 19 bases left in between. Germline V gives CDR1 SGHNT, CDR2 YENEEA. This CDR3 is 16 amino acids long.

This clone was recorded only once. V is TRBV7-3 and J is TRBJ1-2; 9 nucleotides match TRBD1. CDR3 size: 18 residues. With 5 bases clipped from V and 5 bases from J, the junction kept 18 bases outside the gene matches. CDR1 and CDR2 from the germline V gene are SGHTA and FQGTGA. DNA of the CDR3: TGTGCCAGCAGCCCGGTTCCGGGACAGGGAGTCGGGACTTATGGCTACACCTTC. Translated: CASSPVPGQGVGTYGYTF.

The chain combines TRBV5-5 with TRBJ2-2, with TRBD1 matching over 7 bases. This CDR3 is 16 amino acids long. Germline V CDR1 and CDR2: SGHKS, YYEKEE (reference sequence). Germline trimming cut 0 bases from V and 5 bases from J; bases unmatched to any gene: 7. CDR3 in amino acids: CASSLGTGPRTGELFF. In DNA form, the CDR3 reads TGTGCCAGCAGCTTGGGGACAGGACCCCGAACCGGGGAGCTGTTTTTT.

The chain recombines TRBV7-2 with TRBJ1-4; D unclear. The CDR3 runs to 16 residues. V lost 3 bases to trimming and J lost 4 bases, with 15 bases between them. Germline CDR1 reads SGHTA; CDR2 reads FQGNSA. CDR3 DNA sequence: TGTGCCAGCAGCTTTCCTCGAAGGGAGGGTAATGAAAAACTGTTTTTT. This encodes CASSFPRREGNEKLFF.

The chain couples TRBV18 to TRBJ2-7; D not resolved. Germline V gene lookup returns CDR1 KGHSH and CDR2 LQKENI. Trimming pared 3 bases from V and 3 bases from J, leaving 12 bases between. The CDR3 is 14 amino acids. For the CDR3, the DNA is TGTGCCAGCTCACCCCAACCGCTAGTCTACGAGCAGTACTTC. This codes for CASSPQPLVYEQYF.

The genes are TRBV7-3 and TRBJ2-1; possible D gene TRBD2, 6 bases. V was clipped by 3 bases and J by 2 bases, with 14 bases between them. This CDR3 comprises 16 residues. Per germline, CDR1 SGHTA and CDR2 FQGTGA. CDR3 in amino acids: CASSFGLAKTYNEQFF. CDR3 DNA sequence: TGTGCCAGCAGCTTCGGGCTAGCGAAAACCTACAATGAGCAGTTCTTC.

This chain uses TRBV5-1 with TRBJ2-1; 9 nucleotides line up with TRBD1. CDR3 length: 16 residues. Per germline, CDR1 SGHRS and CDR2 YFSETQ. V lost 4 bases and J lost 9; bases outside the gene matches: 14. The CDR3 reads CASSLPGTGRDTEQFF. Written as DNA, the CDR3 is TGCGCCAGCAGCCTACCGGGGACAGGGAGGGATACTGAGCAGTTCTTC.

The chain combines TRBV30 with TRBJ2-7; the match to TRBD2 covers 9 bases. The V gene end was trimmed by 3 bases and the J gene end by 1 base; junction bases not matched to a gene: 4. Germline lookup yields CDR1 GTSNPN and CDR2 SVGIG (reference sequence). The CDR3 runs 14 residues. CDR3 amino acids: CAWRDSGSSYEQYF. The CDR3 DNA reads TGTGCCTGGAGGGATAGCGGGAGTTCCTACGAGCAGTACTTC.

The V and J genes are TRBV18 and TRBJ1-5; perhaps TRBD1 as D (6 bases). V was trimmed by 3 bases and J by 7 bases, leaving 13 bases between them. Germline V gene sequence: CDR1 KGHSH, CDR2 LQKENI. The CDR3 has 14 amino acids. The CDR3 loop is CASSPGGASQPQHF. In nucleotides, the CDR3 is TGTGCCAGCTCACCGGGGGGGGCCTCACAGCCCCAGCATTTT.

The CDR3 sequence is CASSTNGNTEAFF. DNA for the CDR3: TGTGCCAGCAGCACAAATGGGAACACTGAAGCTTTCTTT. The J gene is TRBJ1-1, the V gene TRBV7-3; unclear D gene. CDR1 SGHTA and CDR2 FQGTGA come from the germline V gene. CDR3 length: 13 residues. V lost 5 bases to trimming and J lost 1 base, with 8 bases between them.

V and J are TRBV7-9 and TRBJ2-1; a weak D match, TRBD1 (5 bases). CDR3 size: 16 residues. Between the trimmed V and J ends, which lost 4 bases and 2 bases, there was a span of 15 bases. Germline V gene sequence: CDR1 SEHNR, CDR2 FQNEAQ (reference sequence). The CDR3 reads CASSSPKTTAYNEQFF. The CDR3 bases are TGTGCCAGCAGCTCCCCTAAGACGACAGCCTACAATGAGCAGTTCTTC.

The chain couples TRBV30 to TRBJ2-4, with TRBD2 matching 8 bases. Germline V gene lookup returns CDR1 GTSNPN and CDR2 SVGIG (reference sequence). With 0 bases clipped from V and 8 bases from J, the junction kept 12 bases outside the gene matches. The CDR3 is 16 residues long. The CDR3 region has the DNA TGTGCCTGGAGTGTAGGGGACGGGAGGGCCTTTGACATTCAGTACTTC. It encodes CAWSVGDGRAFDIQYF.

The CDR3 spells CASSLDMTGPQHF. The CDR3, as DNA: TGTGCCAGCAGCTTAGATATGACGGGGCCCCAGCATTTT. The rearrangement uses TRBV7-6 and TRBJ1-5; the D is unclear. CDR3 length equals 13 residues. Germline V gene lookup returns CDR1 SGHVS and CDR2 FNYEAQ. V dropped 1 base and J dropped 9 bases, with 10 bases sitting between them.

The DNA of the CDR3 is TGTGCCAGTAGTCAAGGGACAGGGGCCAACTACGAGCAGTACTTC. Protein: CASSQGTGANYEQYF. The V call is TRBV19, the J call TRBJ2-7, with 10 nucleotides matching TRBD1. Germline CDR1 and CDR2: LNHDA and SQIVND (reference sequence). Trimming removed 5 bases from V and 3 bases from J; junction bases left unmatched: 7. The CDR3 is made up of 15 amino acids.

This clone was observed a handful of times. The chain is built from TRBV12-5 and TRBJ1-1, with 7 bases that match TRBD1. CDR1 and CDR2 (germline): LGHNT, FRNRAP. The CDR3 is 14 residues long. The V segment lost 6 bases and the J segment 2 bases; nucleotides outside the gene matches: 6. The CDR3 sequence is CASGRQGSNTEAFF. The CDR3 coding sequence is TGTGCTAGTGGGCGACAGGGATCTAACACTGAAGCTTTCTTT.

This clone was observed a few times. The chain carries TRBV2 and TRBJ1-5; 9 bases match TRBD1. There are 14 residues in the CDR3. The V gene's germline CDR1 is SNHLY and CDR2 FYNNEI. Unmatched junction bases numbered 2, after V lost 7 bases and J lost 1 base. The DNA for the CDR3 is TGTGCCAGCAAACAGGGGGCGAGCAATCAGCCCCAGCATTTT. Translation gives CASKQGASNQPQHF.

The rearrangement uses TRBV28 and TRBJ2-7; D is ambiguous. This CDR3 spans 10 amino acids. CDR1 is MDHEN, CDR2 SYDVKM, per germline. With 3 bases removed from V and 7 bases from J, the gap between germline ends came to 4 bases. The CDR3 sequence is CASSFQEQYF. The CDR3 DNA is TGTGCCAGCAGTTTTCAGGAGCAGTACTTC.

This chain joins TRBV9 and TRBJ2-4; the D is unclear. The CDR3 runs to 15 residues. The V gene's germline CDR1 is SGDLS and CDR2 YYNGEE. V was cut by 0 bases and J by 3 bases, with 10 bases left in between. The CDR3 DNA reads as TGTGCCAGCAGCGTAGGAGGCGACGGCAAAAACATTCAGTACTTC. Its protein is CASSVGGDGKNIQYF. The variable domain in full, with the rest retrieved from reference TRBV9 and TRBJ2-4, is DSGVTQTPKHLITATGQRVTLRCSPRSGDLSVYWYQQSLDQGLQFLIQYYNGEERAKGNILERFSAQQFPDLHSELNLSSLELGDSALYFCASSVGGDGKNIQYFGAGTRLSVL.

J is TRBJ1-2 and V is TRBV7-9, with no clear D. CDR1 and CDR2 (germline): SEHNR, FQNEAQ (reference sequence). Between the trimmed V and J ends, which lost 5 bases and 8 bases, there was a span of 21 bases. The CDR3 spans 15 residues. The CDR3 reads CASSRRSQPNGGYTF. As DNA, the CDR3 is TGTGCCAGCAGCAGGCGGAGCCAGCCCAACGGGGGCTACACCTTC.

The chain recombines TRBV5-8 with TRBJ1-6; D ambiguous. V was trimmed by 0 bases and J by 7 bases, leaving 8 bases between them. This CDR3 contains 14 residues. CDR1 SGHTS and CDR2 YDEGEE come from the germline V gene. The chain's CDR3 is CASSLGRGNSPLHF. For the CDR3, the DNA is TGTGCCAGCAGCTTGGGACGGGGAAATTCACCCCTCCACTTT.

V and J are TRBV4-3 and TRBJ2-7; tentative D call: TRBD1 (6 bases). The germline V and J ends were trimmed by 1 base and 2 bases, with 6 bases remaining between them. Germline V CDR1 and CDR2: LGHNA, YSLEER. The CDR3 length is 13 residues. CDR3 in DNA: TGCGCCAGCAGCCAAGGGGACACCTACGAGCAGTACTTC. This encodes CASSQGDTYEQYF.

CDR3 residues: CASSHTRGTGEWGKLFF. In nucleotides, the CDR3 is TGTGCCAGCAGCCATACAAGGGGGACAGGGGAGTGGGGAAAGCTGTTTTTT. The gene calls are TRBV5-4 and TRBJ1-4; 10 bases are shared with TRBD1. CDR3 length equals 17 residues. Trimming cost V 4 bases and J 14 bases; bases outside gene matches: 20. CDR1 is SGHNT, CDR2 YYREEE, per germline (reference sequence).